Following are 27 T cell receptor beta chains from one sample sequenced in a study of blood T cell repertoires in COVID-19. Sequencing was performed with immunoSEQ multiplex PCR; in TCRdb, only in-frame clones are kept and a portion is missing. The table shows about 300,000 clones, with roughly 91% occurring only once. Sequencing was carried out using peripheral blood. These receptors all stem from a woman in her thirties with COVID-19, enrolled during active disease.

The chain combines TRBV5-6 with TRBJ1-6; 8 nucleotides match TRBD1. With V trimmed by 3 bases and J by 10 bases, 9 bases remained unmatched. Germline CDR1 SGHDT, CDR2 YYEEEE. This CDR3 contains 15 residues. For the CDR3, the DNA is TGTGCCAGCAGCTCAGGGACAGGTGTTCGATCACCCCTCCACTTT. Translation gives CASSSGTGVRSPLHF.

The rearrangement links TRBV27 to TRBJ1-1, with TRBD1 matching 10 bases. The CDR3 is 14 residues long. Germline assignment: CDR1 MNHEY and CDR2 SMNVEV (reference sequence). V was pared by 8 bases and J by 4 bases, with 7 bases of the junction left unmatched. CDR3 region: CASGHRDRGTEAFF. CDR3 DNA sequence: TGTGCCAGCGGACACCGGGACAGGGGCACTGAAGCTTTCTTT.

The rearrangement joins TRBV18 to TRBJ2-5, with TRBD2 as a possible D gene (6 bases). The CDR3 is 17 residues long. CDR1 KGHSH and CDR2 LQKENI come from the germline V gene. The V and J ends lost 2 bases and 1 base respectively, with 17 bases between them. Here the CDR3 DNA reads TGTGCCAGCTCACCAGTTCCCGGGGGTACCCTCCAAGAGACCCAGTACTTC. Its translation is CASSPVPGGTLQETQYF.

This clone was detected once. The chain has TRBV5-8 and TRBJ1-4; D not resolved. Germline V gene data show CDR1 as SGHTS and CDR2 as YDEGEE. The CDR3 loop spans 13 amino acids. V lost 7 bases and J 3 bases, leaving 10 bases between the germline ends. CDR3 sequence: CASRANPNEKLFF. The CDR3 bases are TGTGCCAGCCGTGCTAACCCTAATGAAAAACTGTTTTTT.

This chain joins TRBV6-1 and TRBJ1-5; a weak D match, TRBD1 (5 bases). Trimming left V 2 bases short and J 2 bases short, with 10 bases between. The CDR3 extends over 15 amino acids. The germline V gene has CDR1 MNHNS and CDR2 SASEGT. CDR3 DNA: TGTGCCAGCAGTGAATCTTGGGGGGGCAATCAGCCCCAGCATTTT. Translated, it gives CASSESWGGNQPQHF.

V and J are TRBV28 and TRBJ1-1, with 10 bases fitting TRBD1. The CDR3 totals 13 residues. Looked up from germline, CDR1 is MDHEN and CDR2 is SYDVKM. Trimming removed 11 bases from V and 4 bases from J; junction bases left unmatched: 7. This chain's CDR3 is CAAWGQGSTEAFF. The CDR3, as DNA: TGTGCCGCCTGGGGACAGGGGAGCACTGAAGCTTTCTTT.

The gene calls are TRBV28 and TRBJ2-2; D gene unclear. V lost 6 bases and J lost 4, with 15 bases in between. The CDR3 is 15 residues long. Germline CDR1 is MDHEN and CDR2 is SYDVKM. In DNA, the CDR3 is TGTGCCAGCAGCCATCCTGGCGGCGGCACCGGGGAGCTGTTTTTT. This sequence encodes CASSHPGGGTGELFF.

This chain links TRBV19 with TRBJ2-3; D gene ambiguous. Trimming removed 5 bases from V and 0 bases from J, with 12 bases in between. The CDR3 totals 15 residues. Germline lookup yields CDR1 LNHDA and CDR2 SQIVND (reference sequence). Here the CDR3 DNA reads TGTGCCAGTAGTTTTACAGTCTCTAGCACAGATACGCAGTATTTT. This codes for CASSFTVSSTDTQYF.

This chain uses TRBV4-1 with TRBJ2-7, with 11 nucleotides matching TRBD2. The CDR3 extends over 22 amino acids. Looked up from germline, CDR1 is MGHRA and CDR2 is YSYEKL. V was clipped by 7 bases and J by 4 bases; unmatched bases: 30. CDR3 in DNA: TGCGCCAGCACCTTCCGGTCGTTCACAAAAGCCCGCACTAGCGGGAGACAATACGAGCAGTACGTC. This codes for CASTFRSFTKARTSGRQYEQYV.

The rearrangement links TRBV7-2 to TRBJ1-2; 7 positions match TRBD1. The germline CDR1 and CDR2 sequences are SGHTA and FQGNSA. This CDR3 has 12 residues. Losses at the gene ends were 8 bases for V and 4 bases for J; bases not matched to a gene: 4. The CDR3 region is CASQGQTYGYTF. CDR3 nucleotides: TGTGCCAGCCAGGGACAGACCTATGGCTACACCTTC.

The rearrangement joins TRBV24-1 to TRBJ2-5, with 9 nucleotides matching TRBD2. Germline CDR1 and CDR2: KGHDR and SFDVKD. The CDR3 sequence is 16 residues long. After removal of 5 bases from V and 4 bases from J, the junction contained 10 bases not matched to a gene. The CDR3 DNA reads TGTGCCACCAGTGGACGAGCGGGGGGCGAACTAGAGACCCAGTACTTC. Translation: CATSGRAGGELETQYF.

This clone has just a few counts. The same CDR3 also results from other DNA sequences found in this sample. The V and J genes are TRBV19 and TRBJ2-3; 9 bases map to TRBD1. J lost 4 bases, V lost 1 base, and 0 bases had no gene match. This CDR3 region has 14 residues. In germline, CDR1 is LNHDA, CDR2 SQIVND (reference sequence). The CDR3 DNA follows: TGTGCCAGTAGTATAGGACAGGGGGCAGATACGCAGTATTTT. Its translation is CASSIGQGADTQYF.

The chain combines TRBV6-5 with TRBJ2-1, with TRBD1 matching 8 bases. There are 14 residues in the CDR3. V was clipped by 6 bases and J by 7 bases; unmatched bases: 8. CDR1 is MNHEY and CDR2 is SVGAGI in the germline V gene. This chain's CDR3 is CASRTGAISNEQFF. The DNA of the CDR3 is TGTGCCAGCAGGACAGGGGCGATTAGTAATGAGCAGTTCTTC.

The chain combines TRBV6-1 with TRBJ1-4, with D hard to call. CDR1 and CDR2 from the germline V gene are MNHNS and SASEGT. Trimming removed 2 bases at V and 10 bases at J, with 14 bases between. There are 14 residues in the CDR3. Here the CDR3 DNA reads TGTGCCAGCAGTGAATTAAACAGTATCGTAAAACTGTTTTTT. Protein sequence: CASSELNSIVKLFF.

CDR3 sequence: CASTPGNTEAFF. CDR3 sequence (DNA): TGTGCCAGTACTCCGGGGAACACTGAAGCTTTCTTT. J is TRBJ1-1 and V is TRBV19, with D unresolved. Germline CDR1 is LNHDA and CDR2 is SQIVND (reference sequence). The CDR3 has 12 residues. V lost 7 bases and J 1 base, leaving 7 bases between the germline ends. Filled out from reference TRBV19 and TRBJ1-1, the complete variable domain reads DGGITQSPKYLFRKEGQNVTLSCEQNLNHDAMYWYRQDPGQGLRLIYYSQIVNDFQKGDIAEGYSVSREKKESFPLTVTSAQKNPTAFYLCASTPGNTEAFFGQGTRLTVV.

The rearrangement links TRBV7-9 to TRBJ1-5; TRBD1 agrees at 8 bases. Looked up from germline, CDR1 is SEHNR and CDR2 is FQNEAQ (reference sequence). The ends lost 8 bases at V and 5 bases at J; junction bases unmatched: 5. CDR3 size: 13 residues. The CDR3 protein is CASSTTGDQPQHF. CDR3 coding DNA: TGTGCCAGCTCCACGACAGGGGATCAGCCCCAGCATTTT.

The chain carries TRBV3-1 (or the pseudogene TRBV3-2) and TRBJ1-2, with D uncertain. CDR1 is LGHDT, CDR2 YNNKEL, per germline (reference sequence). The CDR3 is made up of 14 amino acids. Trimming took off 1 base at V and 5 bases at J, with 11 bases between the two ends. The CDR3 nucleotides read TGTGCCAGCAGCCAAGGGGCCCGTACGTATGGCTACACCTTC. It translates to CASSQGARTYGYTF.

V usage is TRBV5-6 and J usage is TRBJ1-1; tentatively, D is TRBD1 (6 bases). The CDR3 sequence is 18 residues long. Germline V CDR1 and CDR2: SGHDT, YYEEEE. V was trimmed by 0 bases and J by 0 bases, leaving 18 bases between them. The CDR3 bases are TGTGCCAGCAGCTTGGGGCAGGGGACCTCTCGCATGAACACTGAAGCTTTCTTT. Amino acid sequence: CASSLGQGTSRMNTEAFF.

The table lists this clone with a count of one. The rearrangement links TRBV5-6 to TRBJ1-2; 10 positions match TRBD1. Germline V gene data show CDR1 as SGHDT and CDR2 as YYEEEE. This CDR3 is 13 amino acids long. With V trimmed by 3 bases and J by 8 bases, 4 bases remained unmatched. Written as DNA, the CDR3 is TGTGCCAGCAGCTCCGACAGGGGGCGGGGCTACACCTTC. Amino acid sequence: CASSSDRGRGYTF.

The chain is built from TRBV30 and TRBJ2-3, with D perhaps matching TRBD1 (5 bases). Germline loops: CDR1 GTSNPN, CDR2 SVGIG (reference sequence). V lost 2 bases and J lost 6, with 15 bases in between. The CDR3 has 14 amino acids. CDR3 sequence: CAWSPSRGGDTQYF. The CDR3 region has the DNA TGTGCCTGGAGTCCGAGTAGGGGTGGGGATACGCAGTATTTT.

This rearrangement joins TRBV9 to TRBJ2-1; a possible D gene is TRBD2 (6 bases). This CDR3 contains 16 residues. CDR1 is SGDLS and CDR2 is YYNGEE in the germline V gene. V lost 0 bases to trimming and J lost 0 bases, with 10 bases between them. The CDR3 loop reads CASSVAGRSSYNEQFF. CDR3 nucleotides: TGTGCCAGCAGCGTAGCTGGGAGGAGCTCCTACAATGAGCAGTTCTTC.

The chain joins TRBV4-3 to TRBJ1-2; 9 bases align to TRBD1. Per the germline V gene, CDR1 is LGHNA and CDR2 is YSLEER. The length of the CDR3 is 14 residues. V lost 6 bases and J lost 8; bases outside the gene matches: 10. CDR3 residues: CASRPTGTGQGYTF. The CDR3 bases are TGCGCCAGCAGGCCTACCGGGACAGGGCAAGGCTACACCTTC.

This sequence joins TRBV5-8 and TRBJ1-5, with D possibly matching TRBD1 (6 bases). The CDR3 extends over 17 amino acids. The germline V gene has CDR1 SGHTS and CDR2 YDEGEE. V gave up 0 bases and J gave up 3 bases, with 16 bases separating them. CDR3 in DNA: TGTGCCAGCAGCTTGGTAATTAGGACAGATGTCAATCAGCCCCAGCATTTT. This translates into CASSLVIRTDVNQPQHF. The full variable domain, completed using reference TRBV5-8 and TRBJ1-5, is EAGVTQSPTHLIKTRGQQATLRCSPISGHTSVYWYQQALGLGLQFLLWYDEGEERNRGNFPPRFSGRQFPNYSSELNVNALELEDSALYLCASSLVIRTDVNQPQHFGDGTRLSIL.

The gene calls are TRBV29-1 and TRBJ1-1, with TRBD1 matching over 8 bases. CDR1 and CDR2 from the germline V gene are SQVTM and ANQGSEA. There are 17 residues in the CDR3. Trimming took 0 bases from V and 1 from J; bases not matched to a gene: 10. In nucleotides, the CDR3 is TGCAGCGTTGAAGATCGGACTGCCGGGACAGGGAACACTGAAGCTTTCTTT. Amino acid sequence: CSVEDRTAGTGNTEAFF.

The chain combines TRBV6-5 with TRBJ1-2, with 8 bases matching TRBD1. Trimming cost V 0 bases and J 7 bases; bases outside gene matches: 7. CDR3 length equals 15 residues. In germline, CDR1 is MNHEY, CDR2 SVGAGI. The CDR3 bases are TGTGCCAGCAGTTACTCCAGGGGGCTTGTAACTGGCTACACCTTC. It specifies CASSYSRGLVTGYTF.

CDR3 coding DNA: TGTGCCAGCAGCACAAAAGGGGCCCGAGAAGCTTTCTTT. This encodes CASSTKGAREAFF. The V and J genes are TRBV27 and TRBJ1-1; D possibly corresponds to TRBD1 (5 bases). The CDR3 has 13 residues. Trimming shortened V by 6 bases and J by 8 bases, and 16 bases separated the two germline ends. Germline V gene lookup returns CDR1 MNHEY and CDR2 SMNVEV (reference sequence).

The CDR3 nucleotides read TGTGCCAGTTGTTCTTCTTGGGGGCGAGCTTTCAATCAGCCCCAGCATTTT. Translating gives CASCSSWGRAFNQPQHF. The J gene is TRBJ1-5, the V gene TRBV19; tentative D call: TRBD1 (6 bases). V lost 8 bases and J 3 bases, leaving 23 bases between the germline ends. Germline V gene sequence: CDR1 LNHDA, CDR2 SQIVND (reference sequence). The CDR3 is 17 residues long.